One and the same sample provided the 6 T cell receptor beta chains below, sequenced in a study of T and B cells in COVID-19 patients. TRB rearrangements were amplified by multiplex PCR with BIOMED2 TRB-A/B primers. In TCRdb, the multiplex PCR reads were re-called with MiXCR into one record per CDR3 protein. The table lists 8,000 to 10,000 distinct CDR3 sequences, approximately 33% of them singletons. Each TRB amplification used roughly 230-550 ng of genomic DNA from blood. The sequencing input was blood. The receptors shown here come from a human donor who had recovered from COVID-19.

The V gene is TRBV30, the J gene TRBJ1-1; no firm D call. The CDR3 is 14 residues long. Deletions cut 4 bases from V and 5 bases from J, with 17 bases between. Germline loops: CDR1 GTSNPN, CDR2 SVGIG (reference sequence). CDR3 sequence reads: CAWTKPSPGTEAFF. CDR3 coding DNA: TGTGCCTGGACCAAACCGTCTCCTGGAACTGAAGCTTTCTTT.

The chain links TRBV5-6 to TRBJ1-5; D is uncertain. From germline, CDR1 is SGHDT and CDR2 YYEEEE. V gave up 3 bases and J gave up 6 bases, with 16 bases separating them. The CDR3 consists of 15 residues. In nucleotides, the CDR3 is TGTGCCAGCAGCTGGCGGGGTCAACCAATTCAGCCCCAGCATTTT. This codes for CASSWRGQPIQPQHF.

The chain couples TRBV5-3 to TRBJ1-2; 8 bases agree with TRBD1. Being an ORF, TRBV5-3 has a function that is uncertain. The J segment lost 4 bases and the V segment lost 4 bases, leaving 6 bases of the junction unmatched. CDR3 length: 14 residues. The DNA for the CDR3 is TGTGCCAGAAGCCTAACGGACAGGGCCTATGGCTACACCTTC. It codes for CARSLTDRAYGYTF.

This clonotype showed up just a few times. The chain links TRBV6-6 to TRBJ1-2; 8 bases match TRBD1. The CDR3 loop spans 15 amino acids. V shed 3 bases, J shed 8 bases, and the junction held 11 bases outside the gene matches. Per the germline V gene, CDR1 is MNHNY and CDR2 is SVGAGI (reference sequence). The CDR3 loop reads CASSYTGGTTLGYTF. The CDR3 DNA sequence: TGTGCCAGCAGTTATACAGGGGGAACTACCCTGGGCTACACCTTC.

CDR3 loop: CASSHTPGRPANYGYTF. The CDR3 coding sequence is TGTGCCAGCAGTCATACCCCCGGGAGGCCCGCTAACTATGGCTACACCTTC. The chain combines TRBV6-5 with TRBJ1-2; D remains ambiguous. CDR1 and CDR2 (germline): MNHEY, SVGAGI. V was pared by 5 bases and J by 0 bases, with 19 bases between. This CDR3 comprises 17 residues.

The chain uses TRBV7-2 and TRBJ2-2; 10 nucleotides agree with TRBD1. Trimming cost V 5 bases and J 4 bases; bases outside gene matches: 4. The CDR3 totals 15 residues. Germline CDR1 is SGHTA and CDR2 is FQGNSA. Here the CDR3 DNA reads TGTGCCAGCAGCGTCCGGGACAGGGGCACCGGGGAGCTGTTTTTT. Translated: CASSVRDRGTGELFF.